A single sample is the source of the 27 T cell receptor beta chains below, sequenced in a study of cytomegalovirus exposure and HLA in healthy donors. This PCR relied on a set of 60 Vbeta primers and 13 Jbeta primers. Method: immunoSEQ multiplex PCR; TCRdb's copy keeps in-frame clones and lacks some. Of 150,000 to 200,000 clones in the sample, less than 90% were seen once. Sequencing input: PBMCs. These receptors all stem from a girl less than two years old in good health and CMV-seronegative.

The chain is built from TRBV5-6 and TRBJ2-2; TRBD2 aligns across 7 bases. Germline CDR1 reads SGHDT; CDR2 reads YYEEEE. This CDR3 spans 15 amino acids. Trimming cost V 5 bases and J 4 bases; bases outside gene matches: 8. CDR3 nucleotides: TGTGCCAGCAGATTTAGCGGGCGAGGCACCGGGGAGCTGTTTTTT. Residues: CASRFSGRGTGELFF.

The chain joins TRBV18 to TRBJ1-2; 7 bases map to TRBD1. Germline V gene sequence: CDR1 KGHSH, CDR2 LQKENI. With V trimmed by 3 bases and J by 14 bases, 15 bases remained unmatched. This CDR3 has 14 residues. The CDR3 reads CASSPTGQVPKGTF. As DNA, the CDR3 is TGTGCCAGCTCACCGACTGGACAGGTTCCGAAGGGGACCTTC.

This chain joins TRBV7-6 and TRBJ1-3, with D maybe TRBD1 (6 bases). This CDR3 has 15 residues. From germline, CDR1 is SGHVS and CDR2 FNYEAQ. The V end was cut by 6 bases, the J end by 8 bases, with 20 bases between. The CDR3 spells CASRETGRGKDTIYF. The CDR3 DNA follows: TGTGCCAGCAGAGAAACTGGCAGGGGAAAGGACACCATATATTTT.

The chain is built from TRBV9 and TRBJ2-7; TRBD1 aligns across 8 bases. Germline-derived CDR1 and CDR2 are SGDLS and YYNGEE. This CDR3 comprises 16 residues. V dropped 0 bases and J dropped 6; count of bases not matched to a gene: 11. This CDR3 reads CASSVGGQGASFEQYF. The DNA for the CDR3 is TGTGCCAGCAGCGTAGGGGGGCAGGGGGCGTCTTTCGAGCAGTACTTC.

The chain joins TRBV11-1 to TRBJ2-3; D is unresolved. The CDR3 sequence is 14 residues long. Germline lookup yields CDR1 SGHAT and CDR2 FQDESV (reference sequence). Trimming stripped 1 base from V and 4 bases from J, with 9 bases between. The CDR3 DNA is TGTGCCAGCAGCTTAGGGTCCACTCCAGATACGCAGTATTTT. Its translation is CASSLGSTPDTQYF.

V is TRBV7-9 and J is TRBJ2-7, with 7 bases fitting TRBD2. The germline gives CDR1 SEHNR, CDR2 FQNEAQ (reference sequence). The CDR3 runs to 14 residues. V lost 5 bases to trimming and J lost 6 bases; unmatched junction nucleotides: 10. CDR3 residues: CASSPSVGGVEQYF. The CDR3 coding sequence is TGTGCCAGCAGCCCTAGCGTGGGGGGGGTCGAGCAGTACTTC. Full variable domain (outside the CDR3, taken from reference TRBV7-9 and TRBJ2-7): DTGVSQNPRHKITKRGQNVTFRCDPISEHNRLYWYRQTLGQGPEFLTYFQNEAQLEKSRLLSDRFSAERPKGSFSTLEIQRTEQGDSAMYLCASSPSVGGVEQYFGPGTRLTVT.

Comments on this clone: The same CDR3 also results from other DNA sequences found in this sample. The chain couples TRBV7-2 to TRBJ2-7; 7 bases are a match to TRBD1. The ends lost 1 base at V and 1 base at J; junction bases unmatched: 1. This CDR3 contains 14 residues. Germline CDR1 is SGHTA and CDR2 is FQGNSA. The CDR3 nucleotides are TGTGCCAGCAGCTTAGTACAGGGGTCCTACGAGCAGTACTTC. It is translated as CASSLVQGSYEQYF. Based on the CDR3 plus reference TRBV7-2 and TRBJ2-7, the full variable domain is GAGVSQSPSNKVTEKGKDVELRCDPISGHTALYWYRQSLGQGLEFLIYFQGNSAPDKSGLPSDRFSAERTGGSVSTLTIQRTQQEDSAVYLCASSLVQGSYEQYFGPGTRLTVT.

This clone was observed a single time. J is TRBJ2-7 and V is TRBV27; 7 nucleotides line up with TRBD1. This CDR3 spans 16 amino acids. After removal of 5 bases from V and 3 bases from J, the junction contained 13 bases not matched to a gene. The germline gives CDR1 MNHEY, CDR2 SMNVEV (reference sequence). The DNA of the CDR3 is TGTGCCAGCAGTCCCTCACAGGGGCCATTAGACTACGAGCAGTACTTC. Protein: CASSPSQGPLDYEQYF.

The chain joins TRBV7-6 to TRBJ2-3; 9 bases fit TRBD2. With 1 base clipped from V and 4 bases from J, the junction kept 0 bases outside the gene matches. CDR3 length: 14 residues. CDR1 and CDR2 from the germline V gene are SGHVS and FNYEAQ. The CDR3 is CASSLGGGADTQYF. CDR3 nucleotide sequence: TGTGCCAGCAGCTTAGGCGGGGGGGCAGATACGCAGTATTTT. Together with reference TRBV7-6 and TRBJ2-3, the CDR3 gives the full variable domain: GAGVSQSPRYKVTKRGQDVALRCDPISGHVSLYWYRQALGQGPEFLTYFNYEAQQDKSGLPNDRFSAERPEGSISTLTIQRTEQRDSAMYRCASSLGGGADTQYFGPGTRLTVL.

This chain connects TRBV19 to TRBJ1-1; 7 bases agree with TRBD1. Germline V gives CDR1 LNHDA, CDR2 SQIVND (reference sequence). The V gene end was trimmed by 5 bases and the J gene end by 0 bases; junction bases not matched to a gene: 6. The CDR3 loop spans 15 amino acids. The CDR3 spells CASSAAGGMNTEAFF. DNA for the CDR3: TGTGCCAGTAGTGCGGCAGGGGGGATGAACACTGAAGCTTTCTTT.

This chain uses TRBV11-2 with TRBJ2-1; no firm D call. CDR3 length: 12 residues. Germline CDR1 and CDR2: SGHAT and FQNNGV. Between the trimmed V and J ends, which lost 1 base and 7 bases, there was a span of 5 bases. CDR3 sequence (DNA): TGTGCCAGCAGCTTAGTCAGGAATGAGCAGTTCTTC. It yields the protein CASSLVRNEQFF.

Only one count was recorded for this clone. The chain carries TRBV6-5 and TRBJ2-1; 13 bases line up with TRBD2. J was trimmed by 9 bases and V by 8 bases; bases with no gene match: 7. CDR3 length equals 14 residues. CDR1 is MNHEY, CDR2 SVGAGI, per germline. CDR3 in amino acids: CASSSGLAGIEQFF. DNA for the CDR3: TGTGCCAGCTCATCGGGACTAGCGGGAATTGAGCAGTTCTTC.

The CDR3 DNA is TGTGCCTCACAGGGGGCGTTCACAGATACGCAGTATTTT. Protein product: CASQGAFTDTQYF. The chain has TRBV30 and TRBJ2-3, with TRBD1 identical over 9 bases. This CDR3 comprises 13 residues. V gave up 7 bases and J gave up 2 bases; unmatched junction bases: 4. Germline V CDR1 and CDR2: GTSNPN, SVGIG (reference sequence).

V is TRBV6-1 and J is TRBJ2-1, with D possibly being TRBD2 (6 bases). Trimming cost V 4 bases and J 10 bases, with 11 bases left between them. The germline gives CDR1 MNHNS, CDR2 SASEGT. This CDR3 region has 12 residues. The CDR3: CASSAGLPEQFF. For the CDR3, the DNA is TGTGCCAGCAGTGCGGGACTCCCCGAGCAGTTCTTC.

V is TRBV6-1 and J is TRBJ2-5, with a weak D call TRBD2 (5 bases). Trimming shortened V by 2 bases and J by 3 bases, and 7 bases separated the two germline ends. Germline V gives CDR1 MNHNS, CDR2 SASEGT. The CDR3 length is 13 residues. The DNA of the CDR3 is TGTGCCAGCAGTGAAAGGGAGAAAGAGACCCAGTACTTC. The encoded protein is CASSEREKETQYF.

This chain links TRBV4-2 with TRBJ2-5; 10 bases agree with TRBD2. After removal of 3 bases from V and 5 bases from J, the junction contained 9 bases not matched to a gene. Germline loops: CDR1 LGHNA, CDR2 YNFKEQ. The CDR3 contains 16 residues. CDR3 coding DNA: TGTGCCAGCAGCCAGATGGCTAGCGGGGGCGGGGAGACCCAGTACTTC. It specifies CASSQMASGGGETQYF.

The CDR3 bases are TGTGCCAGCATGCGGGGTCGATCCTACGAGCAGTACTTC. Translating it yields CASMRGRSYEQYF. The gene calls are TRBV6-5 and TRBJ2-5, with a possible D match to TRBD2 (6 bases). The J call may be in error: the DNA end matches TRBJ2-7 better. This CDR3 spans 13 amino acids. The germline V gene has CDR1 MNHEY and CDR2 SVGAGI.

The CDR3 DNA reads as TGTGCCAGCAGTTTGTCTAGAAGCTCTGCAACTAATGAAAAACTGTTTTTT. Its protein product is CASSLSRSSATNEKLFF. The chain employs TRBV28 and TRBJ1-4; D not certain. V was shortened by 3 bases and J by 0 bases, with 14 bases between the two germline ends. The CDR3 length is 17 residues. CDR1 is MDHEN and CDR2 is SYDVKM in the germline V gene.

This sequence joins TRBV5-1 and TRBJ2-1; 11 nucleotides line up with TRBD1. Per germline, CDR1 SGHRS and CDR2 YFSETQ. After removal of 4 bases from V and 6 bases from J, the junction contained 9 bases not matched to a gene. This CDR3 has 16 amino acids. CDR3 DNA: TGCGCCAGCAGCAGGAAGGACAGGGGGCACACCAATGAGCAGTTCTTC. Encoded protein: CASSRKDRGHTNEQFF. The full variable domain, completed using reference TRBV5-1 and TRBJ2-1, is KAGVTQTPRYLIKTRGQQVTLSCSPISGHRSVSWYQQTPGQGLQFLFEYFSETQRNKGNFPGRFSGRQFSNSRSEMNVSTLELGDSALYLCASSRKDRGHTNEQFFGPGTRLTVL.

The chain links TRBV21-1 to TRBJ1-2; no DNA check was done on the table's D call, TRBD1. TRBV21-1 is classified as a pseudogene. This CDR3 comprises 16 residues. The DNA of the CDR3 is TGTGCCAGCAGCGCGATCTGCCGGGACAGGGACTATGGCTACACCTTC. Protein: CASSAICRDRDYGYTF.

The V and J genes are TRBV5-4 and TRBJ1-6; D is unresolved. Trimming cost V 4 bases and J 9 bases, with 11 bases left between them. Per germline, CDR1 SGHNT and CDR2 YYREEE (reference sequence). This CDR3 has 13 residues. The CDR3 spells CASSPQQSSPLHF. For the CDR3, the DNA is TGTGCCAGCAGCCCACAACAGAGTTCACCCCTCCACTTT. Based on the CDR3 plus reference TRBV5-4 and TRBJ1-6, the full variable domain is ETGVTQSPTHLIKTRGQQVTLRCSSQSGHNTVSWYQQALGQGPQFIFQYYREEENGRGNFPPRFSGLQFPNYSSELNVNALELDDSALYLCASSPQQSSPLHFGNGTRLTVT.

This chain joins TRBV21-1 and TRBJ1-4; no check of the table's D call, TRBD1, against the DNA was made. TRBV21-1 is deemed a pseudogene. The CDR3 is 14 amino acids. The CDR3 is CASSRRQYNEKLFF. The CDR3 nucleotides read TGTGCCAGCAGCAGAAGACAGTATAATGAAAAACTGTTTTTT.

The chain uses TRBV4-2 and TRBJ1-6; TRBD1 matches at 7 bases. Germline V gene data show CDR1 as LGHNA and CDR2 as YNFKEQ. Trimming removed 3 bases from V and 5 bases from J; junction bases left unmatched: 7. The CDR3 length is 16 residues. CDR3 protein: CASSQDPGQHNSPLHF. CDR3 DNA sequence: TGTGCCAGCAGCCAGGACCCGGGACAGCATAATTCACCCCTCCACTTT.

The chain has TRBV6-1 and TRBJ1-3; TRBD1 matches 8 bases. V shed 0 bases, J shed 4 bases, and the junction held 5 bases outside the gene matches. CDR1 is MNHNS and CDR2 is SASEGT in the germline V gene. This CDR3 has 16 amino acids. CDR3 nucleotide sequence: TGTGCCAGCAGTGAAGCGTACAGGGGGACAGGAAACACCATATATTTT. Translation gives CASSEAYRGTGNTIYF.

The rearrangement joins TRBV4-1 to TRBJ2-2, with TRBD2 matching over 11 bases. CDR1 MGHRA and CDR2 YSYEKL come from the germline V gene. V gave up 1 base and J gave up 0 bases; unmatched junction bases: 7. The CDR3 runs 19 residues. CDR3 sequence reads: CASSQARLAGGSNTGELFF. DNA of the CDR3: TGCGCCAGCAGCCAAGCGAGGCTAGCGGGGGGTTCGAACACCGGGGAGCTGTTTTTT.

The chain combines TRBV30 with TRBJ2-2; D is undetermined. The germline gives CDR1 GTSNPN, CDR2 SVGIG (reference sequence). V was shortened by 3 bases and J by 4 bases, with 12 bases between the two germline ends. CDR3 size: 14 residues. The CDR3 DNA reads TGTGCCTGGAGCAATAGTTATGTCACCGGGGAGCTGTTTTTT. Protein: CAWSNSYVTGELFF.

This clone occurred once. This chain joins TRBV30 and TRBJ1-3, with no clear D. The germline V gene encodes CDR1 GTSNPN and CDR2 SVGIG (reference sequence). Trimming shortened V by 5 bases and J by 4 bases, and 15 bases separated the two germline ends. The CDR3 consists of 14 residues. The CDR3 loop reads CAWGNDGKGNTIYF. Written as DNA, the CDR3 is TGTGCCTGGGGGAACGACGGGAAAGGAAACACCATATATTTT.